Each of the 18 T cell receptor beta chains below was sequenced from the same sample in a study of identical twins. TCRdb redid the calling of the 5' RACE reads with MiXCR, one entry per CDR3 protein. The sample lists approximately 230,000 distinct CDR3 sequences, under 8.5% occurring once. These records were also assigned to another study, of T cells expressing NK-cell markers.

Source material: CD8+ T cells sorted from blood. Every receptor here comes from a woman aged 18-29 years in good health.

The chain couples TRBV11-2 to TRBJ2-5, with 9 bases lining up with TRBD2. The CDR3 length is 14 residues. J gave up 3 bases and V 8 bases, and 7 bases lay outside the gene matches. In germline, CDR1 is SGHAT, CDR2 FQNNGV. The CDR3 DNA follows: TGTGCCAGCCTGGGAGGCGGGGGGGAAGAGACCCAGTACTTC. Its translation: CASLGGGGEETQYF.

The chain recombines TRBV20-1 with TRBJ1-1; D gene unclear. This CDR3 is 12 amino acids long. V lost 0 bases and J 3 bases, leaving 5 bases between the germline ends. The germline gives CDR1 DFQATT, CDR2 SNEGSKA (reference sequence). CDR3 nucleotide sequence: TGCAGTGCTAGAGATACGGACACTGAAGCTTTCTTT. It translates to CSARDTDTEAFF.

This clonotype occurred a few times. The chain combines TRBV11-2 with TRBJ2-5, with 7 positions matching TRBD1. The trim removed 2 bases at V and 0 bases at J, leaving 6 bases unmatched. CDR3 length equals 16 residues. Germline CDR1 reads SGHAT; CDR2 reads FQNNGV. This chain's CDR3 is CASSLRGRTYQETQYF. The CDR3 coding sequence is TGTGCCAGCAGCTTAAGGGGGCGGACGTACCAAGAGACCCAGTACTTC. The variable domain in full, completed from reference TRBV11-2 and TRBJ2-5, reads EAGVAQSPRYKIIEKRQSVAFWCNPISGHATLYWYQQILGQGPKLLIQFQNNGVVDDSQLPKDRFSAERLKGVDSTLKIQPAKLEDSAVYLCASSLRGRTYQETQYFGPGTRLLVL.

This clonotype was detected many times. This chain links TRBV4-1 with TRBJ2-7, with TRBD1 matching over 11 bases. The V gene end was trimmed by 3 bases and the J gene end by 3 bases; junction bases not matched to a gene: 4. CDR3 size: 15 residues. CDR1 is MGHRA and CDR2 is YSYEKL in the germline V gene. CDR3 coding DNA: TGCGCCAGCAGCCACTCCGGGACAGGGGGCTACGAGCAGTACTTC. It encodes CASSHSGTGGYEQYF.

This clonotype was counted only a few times. The chain employs TRBV9 and TRBJ2-5, with D uncertain. CDR1 is SGDLS, CDR2 YYNGEE, per germline. Trimming took off 0 bases at V and 4 bases at J, with 10 bases between the two ends. The CDR3 runs to 14 residues. CDR3: CASSVGDNLETQYF. As DNA, the CDR3 is TGTGCCAGCAGCGTAGGAGACAACTTAGAGACCCAGTACTTC.

The J gene is TRBJ2-7, the V gene TRBV11-2; D gene unclear. The germline V gene has CDR1 SGHAT and CDR2 FQNNGV. V was pared by 0 bases and J by 1 base, with 10 bases between. This CDR3 spans 15 amino acids. In DNA, the CDR3 is TGTGCCAGCAGCTTAGAGGCGCCAACTTCCTACGAGCAGTACTTC. Encoded protein: CASSLEAPTSYEQYF.

This clonotype has at least ten counts. The gene calls are TRBV4-2 and TRBJ2-7; TRBD1 matches 7 bases. The CDR3 is 15 residues long. CDR1 and CDR2 (germline): LGHNA, YNFKEQ. Losses at the gene ends were 1 base for V and 5 bases for J; bases not matched to a gene: 8. The CDR3 nucleotides read TGTGCCAGCAGCCAAGGACAGGGAATCCAAAACGAGCAGTACTTC. Its protein is CASSQGQGIQNEQYF.

This clonotype was seen more than once but under ten times. This rearrangement joins TRBV12-3 or TRBV12-4 to TRBJ1-2; the D gene is possibly TRBD1 (5 bases). This CDR3 has 14 amino acids. The V end was cut by 6 bases, the J end by 8 bases, with 19 bases between. CDR3 nucleotide sequence: TGTGCCAGCAGCCACATGGGGCGGGGAGGCGGCTACACCTTC. Encoded protein: CASSHMGRGGGYTF.

This clonotype occurred a few times. The chain has TRBV9 and TRBJ2-7, with D perhaps matching TRBD2 (5 bases). The CDR3 runs 13 residues. The germline V gene has CDR1 SGDLS and CDR2 YYNGEE. Trimming removed 6 bases at V and 0 bases at J, with 10 bases between. The CDR3 DNA reads as TGTGCCAGCACCGGAGCGGACTCCTACGAGCAGTACTTC. Its translation is CASTGADSYEQYF.

This clonotype was recorded a few times. The chain combines TRBV2 with TRBJ1-1; D gene unclear. V was trimmed by 8 bases and J by 5 bases, leaving 9 bases between them. In germline, CDR1 is SNHLY, CDR2 FYNNEI. The length of the CDR3 is 11 residues. Here the CDR3 DNA reads TGTGCCAGCCCGGGGAAAACTGAAGCTTTCTTT. It codes for CASPGKTEAFF. The full variable domain, in which reference TRBV2 and TRBJ1-1 provide the parts outside the CDR3, is EPEVTQTPSHQVTQMGQEVILRCVPISNHLYFYWYRQILGQKVEFLVSFYNNEISEKSEIFDDQFSVERPDGSNFTLKIRSTKLEDSAMYFCASPGKTEAFFGQGTRLTVV.

This clonotype was seen more than once but under ten times. The chain combines TRBV9 with TRBJ2-2; 11 nucleotides line up with TRBD2. The V gene end was trimmed by 3 bases and the J gene end by 5 bases; junction bases not matched to a gene: 6. The length of the CDR3 is 16 residues. Looked up from germline, CDR1 is SGDLS and CDR2 is YYNGEE. The CDR3: CASSELAGVRTGELFF. CDR3 DNA: TGTGCCAGCAGCGAACTAGCGGGAGTCAGGACCGGGGAGCTGTTTTTT.

The chain is built from TRBV12-3 or TRBV12-4 and TRBJ1-2; D gene uncertain. Trimming removed 4 bases from V and 2 bases from J, with 17 bases in between. CDR3 size: 16 residues. Written as DNA, the CDR3 is TGTGCCAGCAGTTCGGTCCTCCTTGACACAAACTATGGCTACACCTTC. Encoded protein: CASSSVLLDTNYGYTF.

In its sample, this clonotype was seen many times. The V call is TRBV20-1, the J call TRBJ2-1; 9 nucleotides line up with TRBD2. The CDR3 contains 15 residues. V was clipped by 5 bases and J by 2 bases; unmatched bases: 7. The germline V gene encodes CDR1 DFQATT and CDR2 SNEGSKA (reference sequence). CDR3 in amino acids: CSAPLGTSPYNEQFF. As DNA, the CDR3 is TGCAGTGCTCCACTGGGGACTAGCCCCTACAATGAGCAGTTCTTC.

This clonotype was found a few times. The V gene is TRBV13, the J gene TRBJ2-1; 8 bases map to TRBD1. Germline CDR1 reads PRHDT; CDR2 reads FYEKMQ (reference sequence). This CDR3 is built from 18 residues. The V gene end was trimmed by 4 bases and the J gene end by 10 bases; junction bases not matched to a gene: 21. The CDR3 sequence: CASSSPPGQGQTFGEQFF. CDR3 sequence (DNA): TGTGCCAGCAGCTCCCCCCCCGGACAGGGCCAAACCTTCGGGGAGCAGTTCTTC.

A remark on this clonotype: The junction departs from the called germline gene at one end, perhaps through a read error. The gene calls are TRBV18 and TRBJ2-3; tentatively, D is TRBD1 (5 bases). The CDR3 runs to 14 residues. Germline V gives CDR1 KGHSH, CDR2 LQKENI. This CDR3 reads CASSLDVTTGTQYF. CDR3 bases: TGTGCCAGCTCACTAGATGTAACTACAGGTACGCAGTATTTT. Full variable domain (outside the CDR3, taken from reference TRBV18 and TRBJ2-3): NAGVMQNPRHLVRRRGQEARLRCSPMKGHSHVYWYRQLPEEGLKFMVYLQKENIIDESGMPKERFSAEFPKEGPSILRIQQVVRGDSAAYFCASSLDVTTGTQYFGPGTRLTVL.

This clonotype was detected only a few times. The chain has TRBV10-3 and TRBJ2-7, with D maybe TRBD1 (5 bases). The CDR3 is 16 residues long. The V gene lost 0 bases and the J gene lost 2 bases, with 14 bases spanning the gap. Per the germline V gene, CDR1 is ENHRY and CDR2 is SYGVKD. The DNA for the CDR3 is TGTGCCATCAGTGAGTCGGTTGGGGTAGGGGCCTACGAGCAGTACTTC. It encodes CAISESVGVGAYEQYF.

The chain combines TRBV7-7 with TRBJ1-1; TRBD1 matches 8 bases. In germline, CDR1 is SSHAT, CDR2 FNYEAQ (reference sequence). The CDR3 is 12 amino acids. Trimming cost V 11 bases and J 4 bases; bases outside gene matches: 6. The CDR3 loop reads CALDRGVTEAFF. CDR3 coding DNA: TGTGCCCTTGACAGGGGAGTCACTGAAGCTTTCTTT.

This clonotype was observed at least ten times. V and J are TRBV7-2 and TRBJ2-3, with D tentatively TRBD1 (5 bases). The germline CDR1 and CDR2 sequences are SGHTA and FQGNSA. Trimming removed 1 base at V and 4 bases at J, with 18 bases between. CDR3 size: 17 residues. The CDR3 bases are TGTGCCAGCAGCTTAGGCCGAAATACAGGTTTTGCAGATACGCAGTATTTT. Its translation: CASSLGRNTGFADTQYF.